This T cell receptor beta chain was recovered during a study of blood T cell repertoires in COVID-19. Sequenced by immunoSEQ multiplex PCR; TCRdb stores in-frame clones only, minus some. The table includes roughly 500,000 clones, over 75% detected once. Germline V gene data show CDR1 as SGDLS and CDR2 as YYNGEE. This CDR3 has 13 residues. The germline V and J ends were trimmed by 0 bases and 4 bases, with 6 bases remaining between them. Two negative PCRs, clearance, or symptom resolution had been documented for recovered Cohort 3 donors. The material sequenced was PBMCs or T cells enriched from blood (not recorded which). The clonotype was recovered from a woman between 40 and 55 years old who had recovered from COVID-19. The chain has TRBV9 and TRBJ2-3; unclear D gene. CDR3 bases: TGTGCCAGCAGCGTAGGAGCGTCAGATACGCAGTATTTT. It codes for CASSVGASDTQYF.